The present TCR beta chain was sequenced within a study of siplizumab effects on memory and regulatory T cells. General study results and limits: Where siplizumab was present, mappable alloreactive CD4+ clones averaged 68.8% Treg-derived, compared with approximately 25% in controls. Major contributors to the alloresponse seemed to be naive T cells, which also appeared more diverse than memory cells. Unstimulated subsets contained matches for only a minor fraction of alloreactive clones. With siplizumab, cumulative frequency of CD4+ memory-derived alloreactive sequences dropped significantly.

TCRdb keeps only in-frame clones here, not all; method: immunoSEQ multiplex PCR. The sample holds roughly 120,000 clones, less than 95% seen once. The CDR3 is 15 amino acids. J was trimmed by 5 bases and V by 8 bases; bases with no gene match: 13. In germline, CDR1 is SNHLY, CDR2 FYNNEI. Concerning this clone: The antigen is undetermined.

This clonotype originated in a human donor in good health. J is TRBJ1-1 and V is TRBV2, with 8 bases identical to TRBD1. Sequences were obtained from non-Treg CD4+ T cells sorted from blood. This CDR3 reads CASRKETGVLTEAFF. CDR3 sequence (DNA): TGTGCCAGCCGAAAGGAGACAGGGGTATTGACTGAAGCTTTCTTT.